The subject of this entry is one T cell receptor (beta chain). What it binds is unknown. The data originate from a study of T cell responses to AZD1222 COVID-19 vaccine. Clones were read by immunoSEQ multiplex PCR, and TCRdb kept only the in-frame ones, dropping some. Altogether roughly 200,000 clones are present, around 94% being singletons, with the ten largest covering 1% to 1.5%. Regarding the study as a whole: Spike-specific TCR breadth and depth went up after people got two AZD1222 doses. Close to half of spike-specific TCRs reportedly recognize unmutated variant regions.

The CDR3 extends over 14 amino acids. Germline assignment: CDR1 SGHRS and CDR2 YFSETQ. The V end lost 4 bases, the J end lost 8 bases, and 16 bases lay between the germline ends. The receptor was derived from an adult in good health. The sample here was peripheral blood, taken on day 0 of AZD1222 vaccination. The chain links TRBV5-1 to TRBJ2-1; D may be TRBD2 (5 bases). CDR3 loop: CASSPDRLRDEQFF. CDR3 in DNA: TGCGCCAGCAGCCCGGACCGCCTGAGGGATGAGCAGTTCTTC.